The subject of this entry is one TCR beta chain. No antigen is known for it. It has no much larger one-base neighbor in the sample; base qualities were not kept. The entry originates in a study of OX40 agonist ivuxolimab in advanced cancers. Turning to the overall study: Ivuxolimab, which targeted the costimulatory receptor OX40 (CD134), was an agonistic, fully human IgG2 monoclonal antibody. Intravenous ivuxolimab was administered to patients every 2 weeks at six dose levels: 0.01, 0.1, 0.3, 1.5, 3 and 10 mg/kg. Of the approximately 50 dose-escalation patients, hepatocellular carcinoma was present in approximately 20, melanoma in roughly 15, renal cell carcinoma in 9 and head and neck cancer in 9. In the dose-escalation cohort, approximately 83% of patients were male, and the mean age was 60 years with a range of roughly 23 to 90. Patients were allowed to have had prior anti-PD-1, anti-PD-L1 or anti-CTLA-4 therapy, and approximately 37% of the dose-escalation patients had been treated with checkpoint inhibitors. Partial responses occurred in three dose-escalation patients, of whom one had hepatocellular carcinoma and two had cutaneous melanoma. Peripheral TCRbeta sequencing aimed to test whether ivuxolimab altered TCR sequence diversity and caused clonal T-cell expansion. The paper describes the monotherapy dose-escalation part (N of about 52 patients) of the phase I trial of ivuxolimab.

The germline ends are 18 bases apart after V is trimmed by 5 bases and J by 8 bases. Its CDR3 holds 14 amino acids, cysteine through phenylalanine. Only the CDR3 region is kept as DNA, spanning 42 bases read in frame from base 1. Reading the germline V gene gives CDR1 SGHVS and CDR2 FQNEAQ. Genomic DNA was isolated from the sorted cells so that the TCRbeta CDR3 region could be sequenced. TCRbeta CDR3 regions were sequenced using the immunoSEQ Assay. TCRdb mirrors the immuneACCESS table, restricted to in-frame sequences. Some clones are absent from its copies; in checked studies, under half trace to an unresolved V gene, and the reason for the others is unknown. The table for this sample lists approximately 77,000 clones; under 95% of them were counted only once. Around 1.5% of the sample goes to the ten largest clones. The trial excluded patients who had a history of autoimmune disease or were on systemic immunosuppression. Peripheral blood for TCR sequencing was drawn from every dose cohort at baseline, at cycle 4 day 1 and at cycle 7 day 1. Samples came from an open-label, multicenter, first-in-human phase I dose-escalation trial of ivuxolimab. The trial enrolled adults with locally advanced or metastatic head and neck squamous cell, hepatocellular, melanoma or renal cell carcinoma. Before TCR sequencing, CD4+ T cells and CD8+ T cells were sorted from peripheral blood as separate populations.

Overall study outcomes, separate from this receptor: Low levels of normalized T-cell clonal expansion were also shown by some nonresponding patients. At doses from 0.1 to 3.0 mg/kg, clonal expansion was seen in both CD4+ and CD8+ blood T cells between baseline and week 6. In the 0.1-3.0 mg/kg groups, partial responders had among the lowest normalized peripheral clonal expansion, particularly in CD8+ T cells. Antigen specificity was not determined for the clonally expanded peripheral T cells. On average, CD8+ T cells showed more expanded clones than CD4+ T cells after ivuxolimab.

This chain joins TRBV7-8 to TRBJ1-2; tentative D gene TRBD1, with 5 bases matching. This clonotype was obtained from an adult with an advanced solid tumor such as melanoma, head and neck, liver or kidney cancer. The sequenced sample was CD4+ or CD8+ T cells sorted from blood, obtained in a trial of the OX40 agonist ivuxolimab. At the DNA level, the sequence is TGTGCCAGCAGCCTCTCCGGTGGGGACCGGGGCTACACCTTC. The translation is CASSLSGGDRGYTF.